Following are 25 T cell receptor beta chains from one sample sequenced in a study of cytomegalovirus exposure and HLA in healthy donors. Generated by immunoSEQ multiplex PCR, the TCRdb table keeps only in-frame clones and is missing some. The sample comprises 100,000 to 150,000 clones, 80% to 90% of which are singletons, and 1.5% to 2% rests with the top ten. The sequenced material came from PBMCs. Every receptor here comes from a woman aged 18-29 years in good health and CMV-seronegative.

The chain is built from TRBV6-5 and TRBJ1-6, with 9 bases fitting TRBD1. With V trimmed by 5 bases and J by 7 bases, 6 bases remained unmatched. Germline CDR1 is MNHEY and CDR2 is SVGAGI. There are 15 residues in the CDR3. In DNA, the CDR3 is TGTGCCAGCAGTACACAGGGGGCGGGCAATTCACCCCTCCACTTT. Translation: CASSTQGAGNSPLHF.

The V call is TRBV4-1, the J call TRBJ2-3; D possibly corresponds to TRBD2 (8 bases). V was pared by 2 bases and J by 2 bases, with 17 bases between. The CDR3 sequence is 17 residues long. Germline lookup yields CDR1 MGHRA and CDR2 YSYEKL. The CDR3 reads CASSQPLGRGHTDTQYF. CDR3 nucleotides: TGCGCCAGCAGCCAACCCCTCGGGAGGGGGCACACAGATACGCAGTATTTT.

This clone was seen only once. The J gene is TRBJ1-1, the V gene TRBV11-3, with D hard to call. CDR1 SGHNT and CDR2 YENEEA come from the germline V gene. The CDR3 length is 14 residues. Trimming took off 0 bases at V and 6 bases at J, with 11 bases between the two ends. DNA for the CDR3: TGTGCCAGCAGCTTAGAGGTCGGAGTTGCTGAAGCTTTCTTT. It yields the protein CASSLEVGVAEAFF.

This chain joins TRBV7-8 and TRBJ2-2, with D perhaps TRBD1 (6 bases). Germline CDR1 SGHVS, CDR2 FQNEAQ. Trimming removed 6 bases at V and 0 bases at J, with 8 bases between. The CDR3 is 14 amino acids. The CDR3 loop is CASSWTANTGELFF. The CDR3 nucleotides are TGTGCCAGCAGTTGGACAGCGAACACCGGGGAGCTGTTTTTT. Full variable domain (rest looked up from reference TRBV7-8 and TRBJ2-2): GAGVSQSPRYKVAKRGQDVALRCDPISGHVSLFWYQQALGQGPEFLTYFQNEAQLDKSGLPSDRFFAERPEGSVSTLKIQRTQQEDSAVYLCASSWTANTGELFFGEGSRLTVL.

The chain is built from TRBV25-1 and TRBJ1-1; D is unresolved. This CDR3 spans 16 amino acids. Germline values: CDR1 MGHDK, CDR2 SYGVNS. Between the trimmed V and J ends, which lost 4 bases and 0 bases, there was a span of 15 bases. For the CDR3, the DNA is TGTGCCAGCAGTGCCCCGCCCGGGGAAATGAACACTGAAGCTTTCTTT. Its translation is CASSAPPGEMNTEAFF.

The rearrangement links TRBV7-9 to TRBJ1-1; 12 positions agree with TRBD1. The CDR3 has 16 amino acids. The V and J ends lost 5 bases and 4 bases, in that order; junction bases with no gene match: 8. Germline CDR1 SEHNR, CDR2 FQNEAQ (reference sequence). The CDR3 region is CASSQTRDRGPTEAFF. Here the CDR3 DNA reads TGTGCCAGCAGCCAAACCCGGGACAGGGGGCCCACTGAAGCTTTCTTT.

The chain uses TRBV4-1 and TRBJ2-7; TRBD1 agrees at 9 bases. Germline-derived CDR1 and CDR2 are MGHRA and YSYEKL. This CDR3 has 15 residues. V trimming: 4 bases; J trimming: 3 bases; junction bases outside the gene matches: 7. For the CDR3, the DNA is TGCGCCAGCAGCCTGGGACAGGGCCCCTTCTACGAGCAGTACTTC. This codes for CASSLGQGPFYEQYF.

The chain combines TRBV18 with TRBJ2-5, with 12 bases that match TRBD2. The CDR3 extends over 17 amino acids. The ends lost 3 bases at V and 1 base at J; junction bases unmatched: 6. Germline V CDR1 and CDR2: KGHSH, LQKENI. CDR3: CASSPKTSGRPQETQYF. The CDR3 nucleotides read TGTGCCAGCTCACCTAAGACTAGCGGGAGACCCCAAGAGACCCAGTACTTC.

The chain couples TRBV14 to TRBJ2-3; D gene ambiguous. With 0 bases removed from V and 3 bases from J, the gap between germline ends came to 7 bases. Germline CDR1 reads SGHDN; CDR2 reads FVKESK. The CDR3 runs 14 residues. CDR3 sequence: CASSQEVRTDTQYF. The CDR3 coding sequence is TGTGCCAGCAGCCAAGAAGTCAGAACAGATACGCAGTATTTT.

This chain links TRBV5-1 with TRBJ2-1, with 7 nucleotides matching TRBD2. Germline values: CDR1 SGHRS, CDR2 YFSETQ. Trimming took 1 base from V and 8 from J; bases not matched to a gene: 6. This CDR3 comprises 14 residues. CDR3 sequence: CASSLRLASHEQFF. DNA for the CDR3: TGCGCCAGCAGCTTGAGACTAGCCTCCCATGAGCAGTTCTTC.

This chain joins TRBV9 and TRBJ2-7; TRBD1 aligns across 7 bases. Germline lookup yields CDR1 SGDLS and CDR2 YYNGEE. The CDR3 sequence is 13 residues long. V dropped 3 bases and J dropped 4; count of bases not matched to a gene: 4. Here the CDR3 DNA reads TGTGCCAGCAGCGCGGACAGGTATTACGAGCAGTACTTC. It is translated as CASSADRYYEQYF.

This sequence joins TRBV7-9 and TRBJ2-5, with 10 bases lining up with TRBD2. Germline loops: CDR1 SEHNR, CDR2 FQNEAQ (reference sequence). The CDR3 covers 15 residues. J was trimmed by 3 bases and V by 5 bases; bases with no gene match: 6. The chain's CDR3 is CASSVSGTSEETQYF. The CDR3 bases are TGTGCCAGCAGCGTTTCCGGGACTAGCGAAGAGACCCAGTACTTC.

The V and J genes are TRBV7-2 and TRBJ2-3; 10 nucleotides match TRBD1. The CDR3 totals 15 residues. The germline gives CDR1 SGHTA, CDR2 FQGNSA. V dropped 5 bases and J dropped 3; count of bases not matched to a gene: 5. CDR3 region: CASSLRQGATDTQYF. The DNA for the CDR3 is TGTGCCAGCAGCCTTCGACAGGGGGCAACAGATACGCAGTATTTT.

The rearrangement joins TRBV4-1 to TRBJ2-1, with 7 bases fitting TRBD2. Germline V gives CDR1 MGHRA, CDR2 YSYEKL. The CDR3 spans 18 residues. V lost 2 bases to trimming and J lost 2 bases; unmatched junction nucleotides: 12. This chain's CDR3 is CASSQILSRDYTYNEQFF. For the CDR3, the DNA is TGCGCCAGCAGCCAAATACTTTCCCGGGACTACACCTACAATGAGCAGTTCTTC.

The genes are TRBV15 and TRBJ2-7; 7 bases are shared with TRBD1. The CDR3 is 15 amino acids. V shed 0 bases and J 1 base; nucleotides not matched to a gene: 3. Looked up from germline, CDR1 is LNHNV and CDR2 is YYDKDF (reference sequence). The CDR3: CATSRDWGQSYEQYF. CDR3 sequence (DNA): TGTGCCACCAGCAGAGATTGGGGACAGTCCTACGAGCAGTACTTC.

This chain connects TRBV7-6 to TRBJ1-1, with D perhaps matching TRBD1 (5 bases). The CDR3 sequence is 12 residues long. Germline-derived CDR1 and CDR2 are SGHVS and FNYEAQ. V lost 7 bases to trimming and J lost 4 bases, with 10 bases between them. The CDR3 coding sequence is TGTGCCAGCAAAGGGGCCGGCACTGAAGCTTTCTTT. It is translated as CASKGAGTEAFF. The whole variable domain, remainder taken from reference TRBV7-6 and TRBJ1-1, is GAGVSQSPRYKVTKRGQDVALRCDPISGHVSLYWYRQALGQGPEFLTYFNYEAQQDKSGLPNDRFSAERPEGSISTLTIQRTEQRDSAMYRCASKGAGTEAFFGQGTRLTVV.

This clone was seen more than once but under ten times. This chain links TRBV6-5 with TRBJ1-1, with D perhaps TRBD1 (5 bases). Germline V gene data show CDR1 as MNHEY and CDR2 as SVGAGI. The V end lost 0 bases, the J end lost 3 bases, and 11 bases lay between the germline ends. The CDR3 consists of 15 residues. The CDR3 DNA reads TGTGCCAGCAGTTACTCGACCATGGGGCACACTGAAGCTTTCTTT. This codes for CASSYSTMGHTEAFF.

The CDR3 sequence: CASSLAGTSVYNEQFF. As DNA, the CDR3 is TGTGCCAGCAGCTTAGCCGGGACTAGCGTATACAATGAGCAGTTCTTC. The genes are TRBV7-2 and TRBJ2-1, with TRBD2 matching over 10 bases. Germline-derived CDR1 and CDR2 are SGHTA and FQGNSA. The CDR3 covers 16 residues. Losses at the gene ends were 0 bases for V and 4 bases for J; bases not matched to a gene: 3.

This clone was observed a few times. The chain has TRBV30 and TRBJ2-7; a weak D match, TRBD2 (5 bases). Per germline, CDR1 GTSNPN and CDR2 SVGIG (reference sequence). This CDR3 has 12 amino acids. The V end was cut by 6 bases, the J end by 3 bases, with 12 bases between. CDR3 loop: CACNTRVYEQYF. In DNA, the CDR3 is TGTGCCTGCAATACGCGGGTCTACGAGCAGTACTTC.

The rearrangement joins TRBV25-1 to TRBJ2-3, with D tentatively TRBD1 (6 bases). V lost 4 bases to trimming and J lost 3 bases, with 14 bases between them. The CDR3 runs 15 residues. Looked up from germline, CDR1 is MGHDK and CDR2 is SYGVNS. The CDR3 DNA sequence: TGTGCCAGCAGTGTGGGGCAGGGGAATACAGATACGCAGTATTTT. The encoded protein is CASSVGQGNTDTQYF.

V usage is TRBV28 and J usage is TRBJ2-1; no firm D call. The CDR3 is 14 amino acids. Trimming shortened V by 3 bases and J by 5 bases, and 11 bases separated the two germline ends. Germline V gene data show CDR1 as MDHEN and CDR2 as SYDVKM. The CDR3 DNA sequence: TGTGCCAGCAGTTTGGGCCAGATTAACAATGAGCAGTTCTTC. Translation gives CASSLGQINNEQFF. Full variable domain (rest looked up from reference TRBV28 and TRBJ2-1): DVKVTQSSRYLVKRTGEKVFLECVQDMDHENMFWYRQDPGLGLRLIYFSYDVKMKEKGDIPEGYSVSREKKERFSLILESASTNQTSMYLCASSLGQINNEQFFGPGTRLTVL.

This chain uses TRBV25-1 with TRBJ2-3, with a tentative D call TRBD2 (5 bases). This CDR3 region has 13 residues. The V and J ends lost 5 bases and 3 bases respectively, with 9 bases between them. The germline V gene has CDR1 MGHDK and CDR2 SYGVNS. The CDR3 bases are TGTGCCAGCAGTCTAGCTCCAACAGATACGCAGTATTTT. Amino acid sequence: CASSLAPTDTQYF.

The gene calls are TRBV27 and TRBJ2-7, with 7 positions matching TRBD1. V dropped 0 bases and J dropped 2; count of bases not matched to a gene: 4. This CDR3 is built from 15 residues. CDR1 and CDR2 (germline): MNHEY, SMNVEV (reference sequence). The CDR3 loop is CASSLSSGTAYEQYF. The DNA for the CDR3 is TGTGCCAGCAGTTTATCATCAGGGACAGCCTACGAGCAGTACTTC.

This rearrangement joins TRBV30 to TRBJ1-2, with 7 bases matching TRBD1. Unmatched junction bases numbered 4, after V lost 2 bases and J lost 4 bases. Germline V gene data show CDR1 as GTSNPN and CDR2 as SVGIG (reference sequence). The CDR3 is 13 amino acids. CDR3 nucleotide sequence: TGTGCCTGGAGTACAGGGGCGGGCTATGGCTACACCTTC. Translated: CAWSTGAGYGYTF.

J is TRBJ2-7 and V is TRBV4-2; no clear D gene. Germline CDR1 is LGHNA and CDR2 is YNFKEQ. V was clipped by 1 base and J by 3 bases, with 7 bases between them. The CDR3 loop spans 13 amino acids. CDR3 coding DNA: TGTGCCAGCAGCCAAGGAGATTACTACGAGCAGTACTTC. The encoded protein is CASSQGDYYEQYF.